This T cell receptor beta chain was sequenced in a study of control samples from healthy donors and cancer patients. Sequencing was performed with immunoSEQ multiplex PCR; in TCRdb, only in-frame clones are kept and a portion is missing. The table lists tens of thousands of clones, 80% of them singletons. V lost 2 bases and J lost 5, with 10 bases in between. Germline CDR1 and CDR2: KGHSH and LQKENI. There are 14 residues in the CDR3. Sequences were obtained from blood. This chain links TRBV18 with TRBJ2-1; D might be TRBD1 (5 bases). This clonotype was sampled from a man between 70 and 80 years old in good health. CDR3 residues: CASSPRQGDNEQFF. CDR3 DNA: TGTGCCAGCTCACCAAGGCAGGGTGACAATGAGCAGTTCTTC.